This T cell receptor beta chain emerged from a study of CD8+CD57+ T cells in acquired aplastic anemia. Study details: DNA per sorted CD4+ or CD8+ sample ranged roughly 0.17 to 27.4 ug, averaging around 3 ug.

For CDR3 and TCR beta VDJ profiling, genomic DNA was the template used. TCRdb fed the reads into MiXCR, producing one record per CDR3 protein. The data contain approximately 80,000 distinct CDR3 sequences, about 70% of them singletons. By flow cytometry, patients selected for sequencing had shown an expansion of CD8+CD57+ cells. Severe acquired aplastic anemia was diagnosed in all patients. None of the patients had been given any therapy when their blood was sampled. CDR1 SGHDT and CDR2 YYEEEE come from the germline V gene. The V gene lost 0 bases and the J gene lost 6 bases, with 12 bases spanning the gap. The length of the CDR3 is 14 residues.

This sequence originates from a human donor with aplastic anemia. The V call is TRBV5-6, the J call TRBJ2-5; maybe TRBD2 (5 bases). The sample consisted of sorted CD4+, CD8+, or CD8+CD57+ T cells (not recorded which) from PBMCs. CDR3: CASSLAASRKTQYF. The DNA of the CDR3 is TGTGCCAGCAGCTTGGCGGCTAGCCGAAAGACCCAGTACTTC.